The source of this T cell receptor (beta chain) is a study of CD8 T cells in Susac syndrome. RNA totalling roughly 0.5 to 1 ug underwent reverse transcription with random hexamers. Multiplex PCR with immunoSEQ amplified the TCR beta CDR3 across 54 Vbeta and 13 Jbeta. Using its own MiXCR run on the immunoSEQ multiplex PCR reads, TCRdb lists one record per CDR3 protein. The sample consists of 150,000 to 190,000 distinct CDR3 sequences, 85% to 95% of them appearing once. Study-level findings and limits: It was acknowledged in the study that the number of individuals who were included in its TCR sequencing and HLA analysis was relatively small.

Trimming shortened V by 5 bases and J by 0 bases, and 11 bases separated the two germline ends. Germline V gene sequence: CDR1 LGHNT, CDR2 FRNRAP. The CDR3 has 15 residues. The authors sequenced TCR beta from blood CD8+ and CD4+ T cells. Both CD4+ and CD8+ T cells were negatively isolated, and TEMRA cells underwent FACS enrichment. Points on this clonotype: Its antigen is currently unknown.

The TCR was taken from a human donor with multiple sclerosis. The chain has TRBV12-5 and TRBJ2-1, with D perhaps TRBD1 (6 bases). Sequenced input: CD8+ T cells from PBMCs. In DNA form, the CDR3 reads TGTGCTAGTGGTCCTCCGGACAGCTCCTACAATGAGCAGTTCTTC. Translating gives CASGPPDSSYNEQFF.